A selection of T cell receptor beta chains follows, all from one sample in a study of molecular identifiers for immune sequencing clone quantification. One entry per CDR3 protein, called by TCRdb with MiXCR from the PCR reads. The sample has around 460,000 distinct CDR3 sequences, roughly 25% seen once. Sequenced material: naive CD8+ T cells from blood, with Jurkat cell RNA spiked in. All receptors derive from a human donor in good health. Some libraries in this study had Jurkat cell RNA spiked in. The CDR3 runs from the conserved cysteine through the conserved F or W. The D gene is left open where the match is weak. Size tells how often a clone was seen (once, few, many) or the class of an expanded clone, and some rows leave it out.

v_gene	j_gene	abundance	len	d_gene	CDR3nt	CDR3aa
TRBV5-1	TRBJ2-3	many	14	.	TGCGCCAGCAGCCCGATAAGTGCAACAGATACGCAGTATTTT	CASSPISATDTQYF
TRBV27	TRBJ1-1	few	16	.	TGTGCCAGCAGGGTAGTAGGGTTGGGGACCAACACTGAAGCTTTCTTT	CASRVVGLGTNTEAFF
TRBV28	TRBJ2-7	many	14	TRBD2	TGTGCCAGCAGCCCGAGCGGGAGGGCCTACGAGCAGTACTTC	CASSPSGRAYEQYF
TRBV11-1	TRBJ2-7	.	12	.	TGTGCCAGCAGCCCCTGGAGGGGCGAGCGGTACTTC	CASSPWRGERYF
TRBV9	TRBJ2-7	.	16	.	TGTGCCAGCAGCCGGGTGGGAGAGGGGCCGAAGAACGGGCAGTACTTC	CASSRVGEGPKNGQYF
TRBV12-3/TRBV12-4	TRBJ1-2	few	13	.	TGTGCCAGCAGTGACGGGACCGCGAGAGGCTACACCTTC	CASSDGTARGYTF
TRBV4-3	TRBJ2-3	many	15	TRBD2	TGCGCCAGCAGCCTAACTAGCGGGAGAACAGATACGCAGTATTTT	CASSLTSGRTDTQYF
TRBV19	TRBJ2-7	.	14	.	TGTGCCAGTAGTATTTATGGCAGGGATAACGAGCAGTACTTC	CASSIYGRDNEQYF
TRBV27	TRBJ2-4	.	17	.	TGTGCCAGCAGACCTCCGGGTCCAGTCCCAGCCAAAAACATTCAGTACTTC	CASRPPGPVPAKNIQYF
TRBV7-2	TRBJ2-5	many	15	.	TGTGCCAGCAGCTTATTACCCCAAGAACAAGAGACCCAGTACTTC	CASSLLPQEQETQYF
TRBV30	TRBJ2-3	many	13	.	TGTGCCTGGAGTGTACTGCGGGTAGATACGCAGTATTTT	CAWSVLRVDTQYF
TRBV7-6	TRBJ2-2	.	14	.	TGTGCCAGCTCTGGACGCTGGAACACCGGGAAGCTGTTTTTT	CASSGRWNTGKLFF
TRBV7-9	TRBJ2-5	.	13	.	TGTGCCAGCAGCTTTCTGCCTGAGGAGACCCAGTACTTC	CASSFLPEETQYF
TRBV12-3/TRBV12-4	TRBJ1-1	few	12	.	TGTGCCAGCAGTTTAGCAGCCACGGGGGCTTTCTTT	CASSLAATGAFF
TRBV5-5	TRBJ1-1	many	14	TRBD1	TGTGCCAGCAGCTTACCGACAGGGGCCACTGAAGCTTTCTTT	CASSLPTGATEAFF
TRBV6-5	TRBJ1-1	many	12	.	TGTGCCAGCAGTTACCCTGGAGTCGGAGCTTTCTTT	CASSYPGVGAFF
TRBV4-3	TRBJ1-4	few	15	.	TGCGCCAGCAGCCAAGATCGCAGGGGTGATGAAAAACTGTTTTTT	CASSQDRRGDEKLFF
TRBV11-2	TRBJ2-5	.	21	.	TGTGCCAGCAGCTTCGACTATTACCAAGAGTTTACTCCCCTCCCGTTAGGGACCCAGTACTTC	CASSFDYYQEFTPLPLGTQYF
TRBV7-9	TRBJ2-5	many	14	.	TGTGCCAGCAGCGATGGGAAATACCAAGAGACCCAGTACTTC	CASSDGKYQETQYF
TRBV20-1	TRBJ2-3	many	16	TRBD2	TGCAGTGCTGGCGGACTAGCGGGGCCGAGCACAGATACGCAGTATTTT	CSAGGLAGPSTDTQYF
TRBV25-1	TRBJ2-7	many	14	TRBD1	TGTGCCAGCAGTGAAGGGACAGGGTCCTACGAGCAGTACTTC	CASSEGTGSYEQYF
TRBV4-2	TRBJ2-7	many	15	.	TGTGCCAGCAGCCAAGAGTCGGCTCCTAACTACGAGCAGTACTTC	CASSQESAPNYEQYF
TRBV28	TRBJ1-5	few	16	TRBD1	TGTGCCAGCAGTTTCAGGGGGCGCGGAGGGGATCAGCCCCAGCATTTT	CASSFRGRGGDQPQHF
TRBV27	TRBJ2-7	many	14	TRBD2	TGTGCCAGCAGTCCTAGCGGGAGTCAGTACGAGCAGTACTTC	CASSPSGSQYEQYF